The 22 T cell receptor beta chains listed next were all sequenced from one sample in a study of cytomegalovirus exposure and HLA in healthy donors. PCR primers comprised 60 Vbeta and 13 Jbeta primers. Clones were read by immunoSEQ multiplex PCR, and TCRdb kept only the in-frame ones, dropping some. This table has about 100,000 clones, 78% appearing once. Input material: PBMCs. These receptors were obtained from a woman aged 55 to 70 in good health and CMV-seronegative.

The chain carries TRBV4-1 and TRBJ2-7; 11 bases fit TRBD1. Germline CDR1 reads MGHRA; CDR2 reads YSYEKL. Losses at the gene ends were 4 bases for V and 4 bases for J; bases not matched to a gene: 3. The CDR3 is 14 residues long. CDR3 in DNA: TGCGCCAGCAGCCGGGACAGGGGGGTATACGAGCAGTACTTC. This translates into CASSRDRGVYEQYF.

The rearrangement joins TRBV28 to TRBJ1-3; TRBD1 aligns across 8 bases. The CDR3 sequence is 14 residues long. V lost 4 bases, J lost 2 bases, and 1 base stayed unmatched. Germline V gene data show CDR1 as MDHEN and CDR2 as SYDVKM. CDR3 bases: TGTGCCAGCAGTTGGACAGGGACTGGAAACACCATATATTTT. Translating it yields CASSWTGTGNTIYF.

CDR3 DNA sequence: TGCAGCGTTGAAGATCCGAGACAGGGCAACACCGGGGAGCTGTTTTTT. The encoded protein is CSVEDPRQGNTGELFF. This chain joins TRBV29-1 and TRBJ2-2; 7 bases align to TRBD1. The CDR3 sequence is 16 residues long. With 0 bases clipped from V and 2 bases from J, the junction kept 6 bases outside the gene matches. CDR1 is SQVTM, CDR2 ANQGSEA, per germline.

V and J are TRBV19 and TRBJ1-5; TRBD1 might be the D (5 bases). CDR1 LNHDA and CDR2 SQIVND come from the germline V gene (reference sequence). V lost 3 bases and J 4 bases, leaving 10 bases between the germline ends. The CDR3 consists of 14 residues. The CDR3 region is CASSIVQVNQPQHF. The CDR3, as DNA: TGTGCCAGTAGTATCGTACAGGTAAATCAGCCCCAGCATTTT.

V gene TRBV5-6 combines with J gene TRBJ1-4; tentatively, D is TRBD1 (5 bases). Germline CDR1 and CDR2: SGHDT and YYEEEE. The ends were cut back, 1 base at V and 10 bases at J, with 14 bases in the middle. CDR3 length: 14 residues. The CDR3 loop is CASSLLGPGGKLFF. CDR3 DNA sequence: TGTGCCAGCAGCTTGTTAGGCCCGGGGGGAAAACTGTTTTTT.

CDR3 nucleotide sequence: TGCGCCAGCAGCTTGGCCGGACAGATGAACACTGAAGCTTTCTTT. It is translated as CASSLAGQMNTEAFF. V is TRBV5-1 and J is TRBJ1-1, with D possibly matching TRBD1 (6 bases). The CDR3 loop spans 15 amino acids. Trimming left V 0 bases short and J 0 bases short, with 9 bases between. Germline V gives CDR1 SGHRS, CDR2 YFSETQ.

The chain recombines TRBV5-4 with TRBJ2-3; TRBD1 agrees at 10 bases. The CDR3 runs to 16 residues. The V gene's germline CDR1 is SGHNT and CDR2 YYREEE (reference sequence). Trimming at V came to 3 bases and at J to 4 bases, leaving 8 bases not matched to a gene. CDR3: CASSSTGTGASDTQYF. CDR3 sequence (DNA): TGTGCCAGCAGCTCCACCGGGACAGGGGCATCAGATACGCAGTATTTT.

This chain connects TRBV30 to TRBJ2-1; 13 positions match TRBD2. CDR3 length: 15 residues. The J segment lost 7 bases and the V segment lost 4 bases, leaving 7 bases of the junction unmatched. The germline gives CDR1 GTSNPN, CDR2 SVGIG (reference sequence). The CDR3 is CAWTSQTSGGNEQFF. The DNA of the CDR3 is TGTGCCTGGACCTCACAGACTAGCGGGGGGAATGAGCAGTTCTTC.

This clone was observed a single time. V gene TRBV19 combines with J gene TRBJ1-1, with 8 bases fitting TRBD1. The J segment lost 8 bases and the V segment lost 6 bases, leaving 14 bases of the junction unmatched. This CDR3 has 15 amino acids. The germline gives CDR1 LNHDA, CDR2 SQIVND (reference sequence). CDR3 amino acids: CASSLGRTGRNEAFF. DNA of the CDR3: TGTGCCAGTAGCCTTGGTCGGACAGGGAGAAACGAAGCTTTCTTT.

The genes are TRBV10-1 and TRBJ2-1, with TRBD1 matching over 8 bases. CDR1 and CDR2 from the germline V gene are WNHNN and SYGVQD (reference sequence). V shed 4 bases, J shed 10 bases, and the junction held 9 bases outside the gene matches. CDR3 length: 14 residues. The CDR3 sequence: CASSARQGLSEQFF. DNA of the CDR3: TGCGCCAGCAGTGCTCGACAGGGGCTATCAGAGCAGTTCTTC.

CDR3 region: CASCQTERDTQYF. CDR3 sequence (DNA): TGTGCCAGCTGTCAGACAGAAAGAGATACGCAGTATTTT. The chain employs TRBV6-5 and TRBJ2-3, with TRBD1 as a possible D gene (5 bases). Germline V CDR1 and CDR2: MNHEY, SVGAGI. The CDR3 spans 13 residues. Trimming removed 8 bases at V and 5 bases at J, with 14 bases between.

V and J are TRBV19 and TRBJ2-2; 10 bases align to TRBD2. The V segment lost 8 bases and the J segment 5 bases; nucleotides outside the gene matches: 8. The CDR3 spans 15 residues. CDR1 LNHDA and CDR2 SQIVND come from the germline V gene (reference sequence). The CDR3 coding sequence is TGTGCCAGTCGGGGAGCGGGAGGGCCTACCGGGGAGCTGTTTTTT. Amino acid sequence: CASRGAGGPTGELFF.

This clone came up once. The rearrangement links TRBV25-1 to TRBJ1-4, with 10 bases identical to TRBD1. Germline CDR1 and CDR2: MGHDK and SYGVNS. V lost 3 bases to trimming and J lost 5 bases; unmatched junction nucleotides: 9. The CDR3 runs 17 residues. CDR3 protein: CASSDHDRGRKNEKLFF. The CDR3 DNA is TGTGCCAGCAGTGACCACGACAGGGGGCGAAAGAATGAAAAACTGTTTTTT.

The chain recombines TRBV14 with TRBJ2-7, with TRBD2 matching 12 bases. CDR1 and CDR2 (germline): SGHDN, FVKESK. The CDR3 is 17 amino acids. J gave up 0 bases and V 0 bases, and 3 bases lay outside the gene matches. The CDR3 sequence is CASSQDRTSGTSYEQYF. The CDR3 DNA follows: TGTGCCAGCAGCCAAGATCGGACTAGCGGGACCTCCTACGAGCAGTACTTC.

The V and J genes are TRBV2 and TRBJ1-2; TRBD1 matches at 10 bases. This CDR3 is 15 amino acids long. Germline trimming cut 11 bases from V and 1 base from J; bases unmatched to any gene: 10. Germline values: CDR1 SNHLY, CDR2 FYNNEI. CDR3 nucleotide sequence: TGTGCCCGGTACCCAGGACAGGGGGGTAACTATGGCTACACCTTC. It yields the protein CARYPGQGGNYGYTF.

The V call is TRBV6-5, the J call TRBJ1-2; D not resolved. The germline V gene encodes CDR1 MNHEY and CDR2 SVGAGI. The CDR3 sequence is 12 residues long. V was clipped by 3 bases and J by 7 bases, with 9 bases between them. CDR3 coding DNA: TGTGCCAGCAGTTATGAGGGTCGTGGCTACACCTTC. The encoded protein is CASSYEGRGYTF.

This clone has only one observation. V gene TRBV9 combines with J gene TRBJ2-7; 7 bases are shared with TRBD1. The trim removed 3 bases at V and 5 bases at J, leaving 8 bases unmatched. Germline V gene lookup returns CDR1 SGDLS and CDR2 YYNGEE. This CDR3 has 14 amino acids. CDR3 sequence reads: CASSADRVHNEQYF. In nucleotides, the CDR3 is TGTGCCAGCAGCGCCGACAGGGTTCACAACGAGCAGTACTTC.

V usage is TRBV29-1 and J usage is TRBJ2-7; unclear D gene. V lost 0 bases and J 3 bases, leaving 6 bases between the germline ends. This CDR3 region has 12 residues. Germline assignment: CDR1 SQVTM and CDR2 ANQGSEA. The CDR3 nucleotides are TGCAGCGTTGAAGAGTCAGACTACGAGCAGTACTTC. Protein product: CSVEESDYEQYF.

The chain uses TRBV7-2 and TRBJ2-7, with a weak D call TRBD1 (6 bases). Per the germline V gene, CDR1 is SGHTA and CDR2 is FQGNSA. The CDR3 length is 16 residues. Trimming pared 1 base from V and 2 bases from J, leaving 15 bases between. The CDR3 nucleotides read TGTGCCAGCAGCTTAGTTGGGGGCGCCCCCACCTACGAGCAGTACTTC. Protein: CASSLVGGAPTYEQYF.

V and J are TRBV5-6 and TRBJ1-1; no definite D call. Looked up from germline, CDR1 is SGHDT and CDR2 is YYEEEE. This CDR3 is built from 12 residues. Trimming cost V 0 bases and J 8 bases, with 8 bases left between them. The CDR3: CASSLATVEAFF. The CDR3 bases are TGTGCCAGCAGCTTGGCTACAGTAGAAGCTTTCTTT.

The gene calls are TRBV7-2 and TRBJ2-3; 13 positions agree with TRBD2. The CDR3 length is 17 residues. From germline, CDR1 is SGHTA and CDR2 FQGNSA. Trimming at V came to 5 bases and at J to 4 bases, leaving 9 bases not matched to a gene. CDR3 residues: CASSPQTSGRAPDTQYF. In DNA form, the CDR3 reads TGTGCCAGCAGCCCCCAAACTAGCGGGAGGGCCCCAGATACGCAGTATTTT.

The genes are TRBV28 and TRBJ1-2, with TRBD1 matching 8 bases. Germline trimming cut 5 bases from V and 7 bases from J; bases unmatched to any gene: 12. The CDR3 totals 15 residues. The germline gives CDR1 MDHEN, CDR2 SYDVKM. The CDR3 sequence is CASSPPDRGDSGYTF. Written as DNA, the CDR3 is TGTGCCAGCAGTCCCCCTGACAGGGGCGATAGTGGCTACACCTTC.